This T cell receptor beta chain was captured in a study of blood T cell repertoires in COVID-19. Across the study: Samples of COVID-19 (acute and convalescent) were obtained from the United States, Italy and Spain. PBMCs, B-cell-depleted T cells, or T cells provided the cDNA or gDNA that made up the material.

V dropped 6 bases and J dropped 1 base, with 9 bases sitting between them. CDR1 and CDR2 from the germline V gene are ENHRY and SYGVKD. The CDR3 sequence is 13 residues long. In the authors' workflow: Estimation of nucleated cell counts was performed using reference gene primer amplification. Clones were sequenced by immunoSEQ multiplex PCR, and TCRdb holds only the in-frame ones, with some missing. The V and J calls and clone size come from that table; D and trimming were worked out from the DNA. Of approximately 80,000 clones in the sample, roughly 88% are singletons; the top ten hold roughly 46%. The specimen sequenced was peripheral blood. The rearrangement links TRBV10-3 to TRBJ1-1, with TRBD1 as a possible D gene (5 bases). The sequence derives from a human donor in a cohort sampled during active COVID-19. The CDR3: CAIRTDRNTEAFF. DNA of the CDR3: TGTGCCATCAGGACAGACAGGAACACTGAAGCTTTCTTT.